The source of this T cell receptor beta chain is a study of monozygotic twins with inflammatory bowel disease. TCRdb re-called the 5' RACE reads and catalogs CDR3 proteins one per entry, DNA excluded. The sample includes 400,000 to 500,000 distinct CDR3 sequences. The length of the CDR3 is 14 residues. Looked up from germline, CDR1 is SGHAT and CDR2 is FQNNGV. Material for sequencing was blood. This receptor was obtained from a human donor with ulcerative colitis or Crohn's disease, or a healthy co-twin of an affected twin (not recorded which). The genes are TRBV11-2 and TRBJ2-1; TCRdb picks TRBD1, but there is no DNA to check that call. This CDR3 is CASSATGAYNEQSF.